This T cell receptor (beta chain) was observed in a study of Tregs in tolerant kidney transplant recipients. For this clone: Its specificity is not known.

Using immunoSEQ multiplex PCR, the repertoire was profiled, and TCRdb retains in-frame clones only, with some absent. There are 85,000 to 90,000 clones in the sample; around 90% occur only once, and 4.7% lies in the top ten. Notes on the study in general: Validation in larger populations is needed because few patients were studied. Biological reproducibility was not directly addressed, but technical replication error appeared minimal.

Thawed PBMCs were FACS-sorted into unstimulated CD4+CD25+CD127- regulatory T cells, CD4+CD25- non-regulatory cells, CD4 and CD8 cells. The V gene lost 0 bases and the J gene lost 5 bases, with 6 bases spanning the gap. The CDR3 sequence is 12 residues long. Germline CDR1 reads SGHDT; CDR2 reads YYEEEE. Sequencing was carried out using CD8+ T cells from blood. The chain links TRBV5-6 to TRBJ2-7; D unresolved. The sequence was collected from a human donor in good health. The CDR3 reads CASSLGLDEQYF. The CDR3 DNA reads TGTGCCAGCAGCTTGGGCCTCGACGAGCAGTACTTC.